The present T cell receptor (beta chain) was sequenced within a study of blood T cell repertoires in COVID-19. This CDR3 region has 13 residues. Per the germline V gene, CDR1 is SGHNT and CDR2 is YENEEA. Trimming left V 2 bases short and J 3 bases short, with 7 bases between. This clone was detected only once. Measured with immunoSEQ multiplex PCR; TCRdb has only the in-frame clones, and not every one. The sample records 300,000 to 350,000 clones, approximately 88% being singletons. The TCR originated in a woman aged 25 to 39 with COVID-19, enrolled during active disease. The sequencing sample was made of peripheral blood. The chain recombines TRBV11-3 with TRBJ1-1, with D unclear. The CDR3 loop is CASSLRGYTEAFF. The CDR3 nucleotides read TGTGCCAGCAGCTTACGAGGGTACACTGAAGCTTTCTTT.